This T cell receptor beta chain was identified in a study of T cells in Graves' hyperthyroidism and ophthalmopathy. RNA transcripts gave rise to amplified TCR beta CDR3 regions. RT-PCR in the first round (using the HTBI primer set) targeted the TCR CDR3. TCRdb recomputed calls from the multiplex PCR reads with MiXCR, one row per CDR3 protein. Among approximately 270,000 distinct CDR3 sequences listed, roughly 15% were seen once. CDR1 is SGHNT and CDR2 is YYREEE in the germline V gene (reference sequence). This CDR3 region has 18 residues. V lost 4 bases to trimming and J lost 6 bases; unmatched junction nucleotides: 16. Notes on this clonotype: The CDR3 does not end in the conserved phenylalanine or tryptophan, so this is likely a read error.

This TCR was sampled from a woman aged 40-49 years with Graves' hyperthyroidism that later progressed to Graves' ophthalmopathy. The chain joins TRBV5-4 to TRBJ2-2; 9 bases fit TRBD2. Sequenced sample: blood. The CDR3 sequence is CASSPQGLAIAGAGELFS. CDR3 sequence (DNA): TGTGCCAGCAGCCCCCAAGGACTAGCGATAGCGGGTGCCGGGGAGCTGTTTTCT.